Below, one T cell receptor beta chain is given with its context. The CDR3 runs 14 residues. Germline V gives CDR1 SGHRS, CDR2 YFSETQ. V was cut by 0 bases and J by 7 bases, with 13 bases left in between. This table comes from immunoSEQ multiplex PCR, and its TCRdb copy is limited to in-frame clones, with some not included. Of more than 350,000 clones listed, 88% are singletons. These data come from a study of blood T cell repertoires in COVID-19. Sequences were obtained from PBMCs or T cells enriched from blood (not recorded which). The chain recombines TRBV5-1 with TRBJ1-2; D ambiguous. The sequence was obtained from a woman under 30 who had been exposed to COVID-19. The CDR3 loop is CASSLAAEGGGYTF. CDR3 sequence (DNA): TGCGCCAGCAGCTTGGCAGCGGAGGGTGGTGGCTACACCTTC.